This T cell receptor (beta chain) was found in a study of blood T cell repertoires in COVID-19. About the study: Samples representing acute and convalescent COVID-19 were sourced from the United States, Italy and Spain. T cells, B-cell-depleted T cells, or PBMCs provided the cDNA or gDNA that served as material.

CDR3 size: 15 residues. Germline CDR1 and CDR2: LGHNA and YNFKEQ. With 2 bases removed from V and 4 bases from J, the gap between germline ends came to 12 bases. Original data processing: How many nucleated cells were present was estimated from reference gene primer amplification. Assay: immunoSEQ multiplex PCR; the TCRdb copy retains only in-frame clones and omits some. The V and J calls and clone size come from that table; D and trimming were worked out from the DNA. Among about 180,000 clones, roughly 75% were seen once, and the ten largest hold 6.5%. The V gene is TRBV4-2, the J gene TRBJ1-3, with D possibly TRBD1 on 6 matching bases. Sequenced: peripheral blood. This TCR was sampled from a man in his 70s with active or convalescent COVID-19. This CDR3 is CASSQTGTGGNTIYF. The CDR3 region has the DNA TGTGCCAGCAGCCAAACGGGCACAGGGGGAAACACCATATATTTT.